This TCR beta chain was observed in a study of T cell responses to AZD1222 COVID-19 vaccine (dated by TCRdb to the early 2020s). Describing the broader study: A total of about 230 trial participants underwent TCR sequencing, of whom some 210 received two doses of AZD1222 and about 25 received two doses of the MenACWY control vaccine. Enrollment into the trials was organized by age into subgroups of 18-55, 56-69 and 70-plus years, and those subgroups contained about 160, 30 and 59 TCR-sequenced participants, respectively. Paper-wide results and their limitations: In the small 56-69-year group, the increase in depth fell short of significance, most likely because of low power. The vaccine-associated CD4 TCRs covered the entire spike protein, and the dominant responses fell in regions 160-218 and 743-854. Nearly half of unique spike-specific TCRs reportedly recognized epitopes outside regions mutated in the B.1.351 and B.1.1.7 variants. Most participants were white British and females outnumbered males, and the authors suggested that clonal diversity may have been underestimated. A significant rise in spike-specific TCR breadth and depth was observed after two AZD1222 doses relative to day 0 and relative to MenACWY recipients. Only a handful of AZD1222 recipients were SARS-CoV-2 seropositive at baseline, limiting conclusions about previously exposed vaccinees. Because no samples from the day 14 peak response were available, repertoires could be characterized only after the peak T cell response.

The CDR3, cysteine through phenylalanine, is 14 amino acids long. Only CDR3 DNA remains: 42 bases, in frame from the first base. The trim is 6 bases for V and 1 base for J, with a gap of 12 bases between the germline ends. Reading the germline V gene gives CDR1 WSHSY and CDR2 SAAADI. As to this clone: No antigen is known for it. No base-level quality is on record; no much larger clone is a single base apart.

The CDR3 regions of human TCRbeta chains were analyzed by immunosequencing. The study's own analysis went as follows. TCRs in the repertoires were compared against a reference library of SARS-CoV-2-specific TCRs that had been generated with the MIRA antigen-specificity platform. Breadth was defined as the fraction of unique TCRs that were SARS-CoV-2-associated, and depth was defined as the fraction of total T cells that were SARS-CoV-2-associated. Using the MIRA data, every spike-specific TCR was mapped to the spike region that the TCR reacted to and assigned to either a CD4 or a CD8 class. Log10-transformed breadth and depth values were compared by one-way ANOVA with Sidak's multiple comparisons tests. What TCRdb holds here is the immuneACCESS table cut down to in-frame rearrangements. Part of the clones is not present; checked against another copy, under half of the missing clones reflect an unresolved V gene, and the others are unexplained. The V and J calls and clone size were taken over from that table, and D and trimming were inferred from the DNA. This sample comprises about 59,000 clones, 80% to 90% of them detected only once. Under 6.5% of the sample goes to the ten largest clones.

In light of the paper, this sample's time point label describes: about 28 days (+/-7) after the second vaccine dose. AZD1222 recipients with second doses at about 4 weeks or about 12 weeks were pooled, because spike-specific TCR depth and breadth did not differ between schedules. Vaccinee samples were obtained from the UK trials COV001 and COV002, which included a single-blind randomized controlled phase 2/3 trial of AZD1222 (ChAdOx1 nCoV-19) in healthy adults. For TCRbeta chain sequencing, PBMC samples were collected from trial participants at day 0 and at day 28 after the second dose. Recombination linked TRBV10-2 to TRBJ1-1, with TRBD1 as a weak D call on 5 bases. The sample was peripheral blood, taken 28 days after the second AZD1222 dose. The receptor's source is an adult who received the AZD1222 COVID-19 vaccine. The DNA is as follows: TGCGCCAGCAGCTACCAGCAGGGGAACACTGAAGCTTTCTTT. Its translation reads: CASSYQQGNTEAFF.